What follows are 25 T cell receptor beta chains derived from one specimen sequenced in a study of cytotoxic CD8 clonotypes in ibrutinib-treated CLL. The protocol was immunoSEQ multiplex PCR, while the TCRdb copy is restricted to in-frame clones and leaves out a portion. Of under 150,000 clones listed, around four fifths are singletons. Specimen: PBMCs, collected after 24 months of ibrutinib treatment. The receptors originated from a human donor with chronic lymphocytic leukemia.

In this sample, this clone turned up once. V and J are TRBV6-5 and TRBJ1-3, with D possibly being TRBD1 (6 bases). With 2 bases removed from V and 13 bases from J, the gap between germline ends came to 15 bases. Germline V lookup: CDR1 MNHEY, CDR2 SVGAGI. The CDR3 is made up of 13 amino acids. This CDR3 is CASSYLGNRDIYF. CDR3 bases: TGTGCCAGCAGTTACCTCGGTAACAGGGATATATATTTT.

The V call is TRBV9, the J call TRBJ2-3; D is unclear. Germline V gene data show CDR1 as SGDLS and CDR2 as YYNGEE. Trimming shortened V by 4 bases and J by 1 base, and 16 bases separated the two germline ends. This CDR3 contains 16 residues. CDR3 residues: CASSPVAWLGTDTQYF. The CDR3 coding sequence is TGTGCCAGCAGCCCAGTGGCGTGGCTCGGCACAGATACGCAGTATTTT.

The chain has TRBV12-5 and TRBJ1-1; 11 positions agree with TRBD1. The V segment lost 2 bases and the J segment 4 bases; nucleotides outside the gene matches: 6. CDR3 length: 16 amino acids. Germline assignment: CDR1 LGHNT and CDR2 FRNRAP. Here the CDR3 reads CASGLQTGTGGTEAFF. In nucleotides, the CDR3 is TGTGCTAGTGGTTTGCAAACCGGGACAGGGGGCACTGAAGCTTTCTTT.

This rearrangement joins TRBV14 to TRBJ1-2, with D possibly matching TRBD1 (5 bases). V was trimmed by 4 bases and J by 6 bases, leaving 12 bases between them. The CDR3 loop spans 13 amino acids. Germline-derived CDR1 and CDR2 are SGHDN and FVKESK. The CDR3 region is CASSPRVADGYTF. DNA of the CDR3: TGTGCCAGCAGCCCCAGGGTTGCGGATGGCTACACCTTC.

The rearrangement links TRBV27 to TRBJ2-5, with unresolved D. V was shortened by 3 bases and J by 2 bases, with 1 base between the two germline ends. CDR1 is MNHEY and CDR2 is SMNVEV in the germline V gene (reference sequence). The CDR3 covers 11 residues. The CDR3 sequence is CASSFQETQYF. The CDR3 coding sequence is TGTGCCAGCAGTTTTCAAGAGACCCAGTACTTC.

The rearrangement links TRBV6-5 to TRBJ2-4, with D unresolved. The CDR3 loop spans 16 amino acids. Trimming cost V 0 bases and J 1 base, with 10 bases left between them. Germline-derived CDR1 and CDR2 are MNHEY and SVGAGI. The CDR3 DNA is TGTGCCAGCAGTTACTCGAAGTGGCAGGCCAAAAACATTCAGTACTTC. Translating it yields CASSYSKWQAKNIQYF.

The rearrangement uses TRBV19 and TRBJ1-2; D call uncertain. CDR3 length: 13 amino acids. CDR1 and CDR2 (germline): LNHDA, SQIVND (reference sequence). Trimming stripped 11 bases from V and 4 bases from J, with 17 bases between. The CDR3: CASMSYSLYGYTF. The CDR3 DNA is TGTGCCTCAATGTCCTACTCACTCTATGGCTACACCTTC.

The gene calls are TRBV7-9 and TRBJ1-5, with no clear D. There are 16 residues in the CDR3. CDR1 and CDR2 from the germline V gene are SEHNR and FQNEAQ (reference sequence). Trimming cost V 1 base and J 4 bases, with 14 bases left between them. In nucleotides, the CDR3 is TGTGCCAGCAGCTTAGATCTTATAGGAGGAAATCAGCCCCAGCATTTT. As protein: CASSLDLIGGNQPQHF. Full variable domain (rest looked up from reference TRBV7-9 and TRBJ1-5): DTGVSQNPRHKITKRGQNVTFRCDPISEHNRLYWYRQTLGQGPEFLTYFQNEAQLEKSRLLSDRFSAERPKGSFSTLEIQRTEQGDSAMYLCASSLDLIGGNQPQHFGDGTRLSIL.

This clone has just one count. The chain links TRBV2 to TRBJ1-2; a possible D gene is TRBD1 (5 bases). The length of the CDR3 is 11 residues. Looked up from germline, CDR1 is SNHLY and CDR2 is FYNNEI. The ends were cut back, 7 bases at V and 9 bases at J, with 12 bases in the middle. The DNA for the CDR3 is TGTGCCAGCACGGGTGGGGGGAGCTACACCTTC. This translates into CASTGGGSYTF. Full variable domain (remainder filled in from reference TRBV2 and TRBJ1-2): EPEVTQTPSHQVTQMGQEVILRCVPISNHLYFYWYRQILGQKVEFLVSFYNNEISEKSEIFDDQFSVERPDGSNFTLKIRSTKLEDSAMYFCASTGGGSYTFGSGTRLTVV.

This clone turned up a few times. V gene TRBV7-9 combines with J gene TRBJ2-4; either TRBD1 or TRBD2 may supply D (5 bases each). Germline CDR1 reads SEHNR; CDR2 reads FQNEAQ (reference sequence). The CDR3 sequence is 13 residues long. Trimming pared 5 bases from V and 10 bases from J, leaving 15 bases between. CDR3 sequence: CASSHPGRPIQYF. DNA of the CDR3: TGTGCCAGCAGCCATCCGGGACGGCCTATTCAGTACTTC.

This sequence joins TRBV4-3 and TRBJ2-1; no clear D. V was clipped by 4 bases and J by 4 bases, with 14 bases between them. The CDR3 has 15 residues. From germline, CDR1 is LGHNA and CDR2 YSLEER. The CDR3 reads CASSPDGGPYNEQFF. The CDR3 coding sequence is TGCGCCAGCAGCCCAGATGGCGGCCCTTACAATGAGCAGTTCTTC.

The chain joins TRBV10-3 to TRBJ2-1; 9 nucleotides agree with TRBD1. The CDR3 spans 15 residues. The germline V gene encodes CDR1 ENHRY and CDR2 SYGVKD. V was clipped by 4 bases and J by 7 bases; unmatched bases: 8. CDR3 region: CAISAPGQGRNEQFF. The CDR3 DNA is TGTGCCATCAGTGCTCCGGGACAGGGTCGGAATGAGCAGTTCTTC.

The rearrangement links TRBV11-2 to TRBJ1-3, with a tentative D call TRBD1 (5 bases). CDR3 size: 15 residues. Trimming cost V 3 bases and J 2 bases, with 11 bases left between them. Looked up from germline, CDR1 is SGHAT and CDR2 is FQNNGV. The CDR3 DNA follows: TGTGCCAGCAGCTTTGTTCTAGGGGCTGGAAACACCATATATTTT. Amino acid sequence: CASSFVLGAGNTIYF.

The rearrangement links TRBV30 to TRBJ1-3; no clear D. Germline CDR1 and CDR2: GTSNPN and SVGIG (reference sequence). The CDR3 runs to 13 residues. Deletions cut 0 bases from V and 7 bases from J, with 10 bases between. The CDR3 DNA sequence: TGTGCCTGGAGTGTACCTGGGGTCAACACCATATATTTT. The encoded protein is CAWSVPGVNTIYF.

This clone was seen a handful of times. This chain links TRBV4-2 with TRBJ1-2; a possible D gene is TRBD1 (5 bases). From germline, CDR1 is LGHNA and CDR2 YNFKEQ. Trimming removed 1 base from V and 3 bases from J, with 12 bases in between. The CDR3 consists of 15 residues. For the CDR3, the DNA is TGTGCCAGCAGCCAAGTCGGGGGATTTGACTATGGCTACACCTTC. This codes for CASSQVGGFDYGYTF.

CDR3 amino acids: CASSSDPTGELFF. The CDR3 DNA is TGTGCCAGCAGCTCCGATCCGACCGGGGAGCTGTTTTTT. The chain recombines TRBV11-2 with TRBJ2-2; D ambiguous. The germline V gene encodes CDR1 SGHAT and CDR2 FQNNGV. The V end was cut by 4 bases, the J end by 5 bases, with 8 bases between. The CDR3 consists of 13 residues.

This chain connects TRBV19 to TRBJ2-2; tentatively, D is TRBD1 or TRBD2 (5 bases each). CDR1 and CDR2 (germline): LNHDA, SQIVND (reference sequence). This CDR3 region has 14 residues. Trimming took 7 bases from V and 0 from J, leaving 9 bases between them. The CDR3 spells CASKGTSNTGELFF. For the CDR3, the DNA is TGTGCCAGTAAGGGGACCTCGAACACCGGGGAGCTGTTTTTT.

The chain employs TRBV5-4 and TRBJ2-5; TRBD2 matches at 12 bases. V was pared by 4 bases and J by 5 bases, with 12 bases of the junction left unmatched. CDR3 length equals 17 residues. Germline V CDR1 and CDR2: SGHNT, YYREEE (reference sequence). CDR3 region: CASSQKTSGGPGETQYF. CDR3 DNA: TGTGCCAGCAGCCAAAAGACTAGCGGGGGCCCCGGGGAGACCCAGTACTTC.

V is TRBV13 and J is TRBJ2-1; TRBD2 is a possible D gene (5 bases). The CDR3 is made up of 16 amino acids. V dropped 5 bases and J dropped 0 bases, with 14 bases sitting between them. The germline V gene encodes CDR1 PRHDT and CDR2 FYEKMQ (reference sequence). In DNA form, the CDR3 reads TGTGCCAGCAGCCGGATGGGCAGCGGCTCCTACAATGAGCAGTTCTTC. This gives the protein CASSRMGSGSYNEQFF.

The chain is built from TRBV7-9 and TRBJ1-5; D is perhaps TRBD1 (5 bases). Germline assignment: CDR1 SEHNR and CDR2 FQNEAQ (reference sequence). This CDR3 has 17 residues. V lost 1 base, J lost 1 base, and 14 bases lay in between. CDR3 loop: CASSLGGQGPSNQPQHF. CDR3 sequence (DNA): TGTGCCAGCAGCTTAGGGGGCCAGGGCCCCAGCAATCAGCCCCAGCATTTT.

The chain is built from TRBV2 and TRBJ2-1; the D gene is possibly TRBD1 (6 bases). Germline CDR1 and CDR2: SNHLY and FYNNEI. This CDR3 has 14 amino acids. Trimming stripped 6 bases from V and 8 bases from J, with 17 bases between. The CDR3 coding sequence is TGTGCCAGCAGCCAGGGGTTCAGAATGGATGAGCAGTTCTTC. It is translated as CASSQGFRMDEQFF.

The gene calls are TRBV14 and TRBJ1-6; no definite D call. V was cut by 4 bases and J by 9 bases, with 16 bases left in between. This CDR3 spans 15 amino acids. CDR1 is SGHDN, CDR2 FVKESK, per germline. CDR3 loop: CASSPRTLGSSPLHF. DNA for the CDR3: TGTGCCAGCAGCCCCCGTACACTGGGGAGTTCACCCCTCCACTTT.

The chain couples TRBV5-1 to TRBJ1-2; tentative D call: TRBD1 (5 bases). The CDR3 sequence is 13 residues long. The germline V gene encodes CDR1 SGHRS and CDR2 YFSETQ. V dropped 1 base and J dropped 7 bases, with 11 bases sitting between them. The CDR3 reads CASSLLGEGGYTF. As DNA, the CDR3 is TGCGCCAGCAGCTTGTTGGGGGAAGGTGGCTACACCTTC.

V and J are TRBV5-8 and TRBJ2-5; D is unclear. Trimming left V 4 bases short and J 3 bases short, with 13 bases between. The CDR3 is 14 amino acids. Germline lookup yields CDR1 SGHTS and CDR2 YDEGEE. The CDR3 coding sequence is TGTGCCAGCAGCCCGAAGACGAGAGAAGAGACCCAGTACTTC. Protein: CASSPKTREETQYF. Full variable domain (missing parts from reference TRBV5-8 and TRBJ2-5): EAGVTQSPTHLIKTRGQQATLRCSPISGHTSVYWYQQALGLGLQFLLWYDEGEERNRGNFPPRFSGRQFPNYSSELNVNALELEDSALYLCASSPKTREETQYFGPGTRLLVL.

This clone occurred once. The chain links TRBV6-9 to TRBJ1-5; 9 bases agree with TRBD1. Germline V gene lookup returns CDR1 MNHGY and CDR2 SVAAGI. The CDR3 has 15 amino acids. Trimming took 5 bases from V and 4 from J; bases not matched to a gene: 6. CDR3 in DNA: TGTGCCAGCAGTCCCAGGGGACAGGGAAATCAGCCCCAGCATTTT. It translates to CASSPRGQGNQPQHF.